The rows below give T cell receptor beta chains drawn from one sample of a study of blood T cells in healthy people across ages. TCRdb ran MiXCR on the 5' RACE reads and lists one entry per CDR3 protein. The table includes approximately 900,000 distinct CDR3 sequences, about 48% detected once. Specimen: blood. Receptor source: a man aged 25 to 40 in good health. CDR3s include the opening cysteine and the closing phenylalanine or tryptophan. Fields, in order: V gene, D gene, clone size, J gene, CDR3 length, CDR3 protein, CDR3 DNA. The D gene is left open where the match is weak. Clone size is given for some rows only: seen once, a few or many times, or a class if the clone is expanded.

v_gene: TRBV7-8
d_gene: TRBD1
abundance: -
j_gene: TRBJ2-5
len: 14
CDR3aa: CASSLDPGGETQYF
CDR3nt: TGTGCCAGCAGCTTAGACCCAGGGGGAGAGACCCAGTACTTC

v_gene: TRBV20-1
d_gene: -
abundance: -
j_gene: TRBJ2-3
len: 14
CDR3aa: CSAKTGRVTDTQYF
CDR3nt: TGCAGTGCGAAAACCGGGAGAGTCACAGATACGCAGTATTTT

v_gene: TRBV2
d_gene: -
abundance: many
j_gene: TRBJ2-1
len: 11
CDR3aa: CASKTLDEQFF
CDR3nt: TGTGCCAGCAAGACACTCGATGAGCAGTTCTTC

v_gene: TRBV10-3
d_gene: -
abundance: -
j_gene: TRBJ2-7
len: 12
CDR3aa: CAISPETGEQYF
CDR3nt: TGTGCCATCAGTCCCGAGACAGGCGAGCAGTACTTC

v_gene: TRBV20-1
d_gene: -
abundance: once
j_gene: TRBJ2-7
len: 13
CDR3aa: CSARESGTPPPYF
CDR3nt: TGCAGTGCTAGAGAAAGTGGGACTCCACCTCCGTACTTC

v_gene: TRBV4-1
d_gene: -
abundance: -
j_gene: TRBJ2-3
len: 14
CDR3aa: CASSQDIPQGTQYF
CDR3nt: TGCGCCAGCAGCCAAGATATTCCGCAGGGCACGCAGTATTTT

v_gene: TRBV20-1
d_gene: -
abundance: -
j_gene: TRBJ1-1
len: 12
CDR3aa: CSAKVGGAEAFF
CDR3nt: TGCAGTGCAAAGGTGGGTGGGGCTGAAGCTTTCTTT

v_gene: TRBV28
d_gene: -
abundance: -
j_gene: TRBJ2-6
len: 15
CDR3aa: CASSLRGFGANVLTF
CDR3nt: TGTGCCAGCAGCCTTCGGGGCTTTGGGGCCAACGTCCTGACTTTC

v_gene: TRBV6-6
d_gene: -
abundance: -
j_gene: TRBJ1-1
len: 14
CDR3aa: CASSHLQLVTEAFF
CDR3nt: TGTGCCAGCAGTCACCTTCAGTTGGTCACTGAAGCTTTCTTT

v_gene: TRBV5-1
d_gene: TRBD1
abundance: once
j_gene: TRBJ2-5
len: 14
CDR3aa: CASESGTVKETQYF
CDR3nt: TGCGCCAGCGAATCCGGGACAGTCAAAGAGACCCAGTACTTC

v_gene: TRBV10-3
d_gene: -
abundance: -
j_gene: TRBJ2-7
len: 16
CDR3aa: CAISESELAAGYEQYF
CDR3nt: TGTGCCATCAGTGAGTCCGAACTAGCTGCGGGCTACGAGCAGTACTTC

v_gene: TRBV5-1
d_gene: -
abundance: -
j_gene: TRBJ2-1
len: 16
CDR3aa: CASSLEARSNYNEQFF
CDR3nt: TGCGCCAGCAGCTTGGAGGCCCGATCTAACTACAATGAGCAGTTCTTC

v_gene: TRBV12-3/TRBV12-4
d_gene: -
abundance: -
j_gene: TRBJ2-5
len: 13
CDR3aa: CASSSSSMETQYF
CDR3nt: TGTGCCAGCAGTTCCTCTAGTATGGAGACCCAGTACTTC

v_gene: TRBV12-3/TRBV12-4
d_gene: TRBD1
abundance: -
j_gene: TRBJ2-5
len: 14
CDR3aa: CASSQPGGAETQYF
CDR3nt: TGTGCCAGCAGTCAACCAGGGGGAGCAGAGACCCAGTACTTC

v_gene: TRBV7-9
d_gene: TRBD1
abundance: few
j_gene: TRBJ2-1
len: 15
CDR3aa: CASSDRGKGYNEQFF
CDR3nt: TGTGCCAGCAGCGACAGGGGCAAGGGGTACAATGAGCAGTTCTTC

v_gene: TRBV11-1
d_gene: -
abundance: -
j_gene: TRBJ1-1
len: 15
CDR3aa: CASSLGGLRNTEAFF
CDR3nt: TGTGCCAGCAGCTTAGGGGGACTCCGGAACACTGAAGCTTTCTTT

v_gene: TRBV3-1
d_gene: TRBD2
abundance: -
j_gene: TRBJ2-3
len: 15
CDR3aa: CASSQSSGGLDTQYF
CDR3nt: TGTGCCAGCAGCCAATCGAGCGGGGGGTTAGATACGCAGTATTTT

v_gene: TRBV12-3/TRBV12-4
d_gene: -
abundance: -
j_gene: TRBJ2-7
len: 14
CDR3aa: CASSFSVGPYEQYF
CDR3nt: TGTGCCAGCAGTTTTAGCGTCGGACCCTACGAGCAGTACTTC

v_gene: TRBV6-1
d_gene: TRBD2
abundance: once
j_gene: TRBJ2-7
len: 16
CDR3aa: CASRDLLAGAPYEQYF
CDR3nt: TGTGCCAGCAGGGACCTACTAGCGGGGGCCCCCTACGAGCAGTACTTC

v_gene: TRBV5-5
d_gene: TRBD1
abundance: few
j_gene: TRBJ2-1
len: 17
CDR3aa: CASSLVSDREFRNEQFF
CDR3nt: TGTGCCAGCAGCCTCGTTTCAGACAGGGAATTTCGGAATGAGCAGTTCTTC

v_gene: TRBV24-1
d_gene: -
abundance: -
j_gene: TRBJ2-1
len: 17
CDR3aa: CATSAASGGDSYNEQFF
CDR3nt: TGTGCCACCAGTGCCGCGTCTGGCGGCGACTCCTACAATGAGCAGTTCTTC

v_gene: TRBV27
d_gene: -
abundance: -
j_gene: TRBJ2-1
len: 13
CDR3aa: CASSSGRQETQFF
CDR3nt: TGTGCCAGCAGTTCCGGCAGGCAAGAGACCCAGTTCTTC

v_gene: TRBV7-2
d_gene: TRBD2
abundance: few
j_gene: TRBJ2-3
len: 15
CDR3aa: CASIPGGRGTDTQYF
CDR3nt: TGTGCCAGCATCCCGGGAGGGCGAGGCACAGATACGCAGTATTTT

v_gene: TRBV4-1
d_gene: TRBD1
abundance: few
j_gene: TRBJ1-2
len: 15
CDR3aa: CASSPGQGVYYGYTF
CDR3nt: TGCGCCAGCAGCCCGGGACAGGGGGTGTACTATGGCTACACCTTC

v_gene: TRBV28
d_gene: -
abundance: few
j_gene: TRBJ2-3
len: 17
CDR3aa: CASSYGQYGADRSGQYF
CDR3nt: TGTGCCAGCAGTTACGGACAGTATGGAGCGGATAGATCGGGGCAGTATTTT

v_gene: TRBV20-1
d_gene: -
abundance: -
j_gene: TRBJ1-1
len: 13
CDR3aa: CSARPQGLTEAFF
CDR3nt: TGCAGTGCTAGGCCCCAGGGCCTCACTGAAGCTTTCTTT

v_gene: TRBV5-6
d_gene: -
abundance: few
j_gene: TRBJ1-5
len: 17
CDR3aa: CASSSRGGQVGNQPQHF
CDR3nt: TGTGCCAGCAGCTCCCGGGGGGGACAAGTCGGCAATCAGCCCCAGCATTTT

v_gene: TRBV7-6
d_gene: -
abundance: few
j_gene: TRBJ2-5
len: 14
CDR3aa: CASSLSASHETQYF
CDR3nt: TGTGCCAGCAGCTTATCCGCTAGCCACGAGACCCAGTACTTC

v_gene: TRBV12-3/TRBV12-4
d_gene: -
abundance: few
j_gene: TRBJ2-7
len: 13
CDR3aa: CASRLTIDYEQYF
CDR3nt: TGTGCCAGCCGACTGACGATTGACTACGAGCAGTACTTC

v_gene: TRBV21-1
d_gene: -
abundance: -
j_gene: TRBJ1-5
len: 14
CDR3aa: CASSKGPSGQPQHF
CDR3nt: TGTGCCAGCAGCAAAGGTCCCAGTGGGCAGCCCCAGCATTTT

v_gene: TRBV7-6
d_gene: -
abundance: -
j_gene: TRBJ2-1
len: 13
CDR3aa: CASSGYRSHEQFF
CDR3nt: TGTGCCAGCAGCGGATACAGGAGCCATGAGCAGTTCTTC

v_gene: TRBV4-2
d_gene: -
abundance: -
j_gene: TRBJ2-2
len: 14
CDR3aa: CASSHHQNTGELFF
CDR3nt: TGTGCCAGCAGCCATCACCAAAACACCGGGGAGCTGTTTTTT

v_gene: TRBV28
d_gene: TRBD2
abundance: -
j_gene: TRBJ2-7
len: 15
CDR3aa: CVSSPRGAGGFEQYF
CDR3nt: TGTGTCAGCAGTCCACGGGGAGCGGGGGGGTTCGAGCAGTACTTC

v_gene: TRBV4-1
d_gene: -
abundance: -
j_gene: TRBJ1-4
len: 14
CDR3aa: CASSQAQGNEKLFF
CDR3nt: TGCGCCAGCAGCCAAGCTCAGGGGAATGAAAAACTGTTTTTT

v_gene: TRBV29-1
d_gene: -
abundance: -
j_gene: TRBJ1-4
len: 14
CDR3aa: CSVRIRATNEKLFF
CDR3nt: TGCAGCGTACGCATCAGGGCAACTAATGAAAAACTGTTTTTT

v_gene: TRBV9
d_gene: -
abundance: -
j_gene: TRBJ2-1
len: 14
CDR3aa: CASSVNSLPGEQFF
CDR3nt: TGTGCCAGCAGCGTAAATTCCCTCCCAGGTGAGCAGTTCTTC

v_gene: TRBV9
d_gene: -
abundance: -
j_gene: TRBJ1-1
len: 13
CDR3aa: CASSVAANTEAFF
CDR3nt: TGTGCCAGCAGCGTAGCCGCGAACACTGAAGCTTTCTTT

v_gene: TRBV29-1
d_gene: -
abundance: -
j_gene: TRBJ1-1
len: 11
CDR3aa: CSAQGSTEASF
CDR3nt: TGCAGCGCACAGGGATCCACTGAAGCTTCCTTT

v_gene: TRBV28
d_gene: -
abundance: -
j_gene: TRBJ2-1
len: 13
CDR3aa: CAIEAGFNNEQFF
CDR3nt: TGTGCCATAGAGGCAGGGTTCAACAATGAGCAGTTCTTC

v_gene: TRBV7-2
d_gene: -
abundance: few
j_gene: TRBJ2-1
len: 11
CDR3aa: CASSLGQKQFF
CDR3nt: TGTGCCAGCAGCTTAGGACAGAAGCAGTTCTTC

v_gene: TRBV27
d_gene: TRBD1
abundance: -
j_gene: TRBJ2-7
len: 14
CDR3aa: CASRGQIAGYEQYF
CDR3nt: TGTGCCAGCAGGGGACAGATTGCTGGTTACGAGCAGTACTTC

v_gene: TRBV7-2
d_gene: -
abundance: -
j_gene: TRBJ2-7
len: 13
CDR3aa: CASSLTQVYEQYF
CDR3nt: TGTGCCAGCAGCTTAACACAGGTGTACGAGCAGTACTTC